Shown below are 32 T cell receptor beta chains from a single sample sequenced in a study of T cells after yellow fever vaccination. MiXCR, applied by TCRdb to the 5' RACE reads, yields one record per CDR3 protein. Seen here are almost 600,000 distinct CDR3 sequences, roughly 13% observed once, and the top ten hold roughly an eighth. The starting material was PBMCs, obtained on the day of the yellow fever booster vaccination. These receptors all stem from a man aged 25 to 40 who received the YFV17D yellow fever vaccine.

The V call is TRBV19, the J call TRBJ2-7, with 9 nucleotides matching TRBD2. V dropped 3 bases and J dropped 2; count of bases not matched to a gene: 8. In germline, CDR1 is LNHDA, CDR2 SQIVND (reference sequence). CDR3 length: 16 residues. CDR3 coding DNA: TGTGCCAGTAGTATCTCCCCTAGCGGGACTCCCTACGAGCAGTACTTC. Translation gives CASSISPSGTPYEQYF.

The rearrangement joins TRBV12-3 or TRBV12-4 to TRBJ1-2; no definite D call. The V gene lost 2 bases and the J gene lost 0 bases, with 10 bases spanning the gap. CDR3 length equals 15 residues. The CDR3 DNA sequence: TGTGCCAGCAGTTTATGGGGAGAGCCTAACTATGGCTACACCTTC. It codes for CASSLWGEPNYGYTF.

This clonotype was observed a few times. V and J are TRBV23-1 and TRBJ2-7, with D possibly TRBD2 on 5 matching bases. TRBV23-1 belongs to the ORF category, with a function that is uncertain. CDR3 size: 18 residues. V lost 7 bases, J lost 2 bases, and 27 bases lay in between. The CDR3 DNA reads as TGCGCCAGCAAATCTCCCGAGGGATCACGGGCTTCCCCCTACGAGCAGTACTTC. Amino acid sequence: CASKSPEGSRASPYEQYF.

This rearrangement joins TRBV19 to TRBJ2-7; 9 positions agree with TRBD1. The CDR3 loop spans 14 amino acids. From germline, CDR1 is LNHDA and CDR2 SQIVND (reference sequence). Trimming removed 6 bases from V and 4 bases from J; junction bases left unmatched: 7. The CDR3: CASSGTGREYEQYF. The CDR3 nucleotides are TGTGCCAGTAGCGGGACAGGGAGAGAATACGAGCAGTACTTC. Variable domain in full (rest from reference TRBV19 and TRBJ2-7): DGGITQSPKYLFRKEGQNVTLSCEQNLNHDAMYWYRQDPGQGLRLIYYSQIVNDFQKGDIAEGYSVSREKKESFPLTVTSAQKNPTAFYLCASSGTGREYEQYFGPGTRLTVT.

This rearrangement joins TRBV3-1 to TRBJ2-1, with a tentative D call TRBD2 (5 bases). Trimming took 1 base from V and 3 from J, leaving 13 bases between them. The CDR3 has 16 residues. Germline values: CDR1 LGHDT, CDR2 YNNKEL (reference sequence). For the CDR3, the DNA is TGTGCCAGCAGCCAAGTTCTCGCGGGTCTCTACAATGAGCAGTTCTTC. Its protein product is CASSQVLAGLYNEQFF.

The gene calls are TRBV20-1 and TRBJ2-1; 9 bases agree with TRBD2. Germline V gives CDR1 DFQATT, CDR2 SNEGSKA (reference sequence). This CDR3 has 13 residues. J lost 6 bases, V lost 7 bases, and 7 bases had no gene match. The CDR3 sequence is CSVQREAGNEQFF. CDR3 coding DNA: TGCAGTGTACAGCGGGAGGCGGGCAATGAGCAGTTCTTC.

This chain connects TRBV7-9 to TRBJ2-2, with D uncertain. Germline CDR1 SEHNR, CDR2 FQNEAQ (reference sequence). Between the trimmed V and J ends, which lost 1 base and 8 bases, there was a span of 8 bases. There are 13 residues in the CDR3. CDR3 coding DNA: TGTGCCAGCAGCTTAGATCGGCTGGGGGAGCTGTTTTTT. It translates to CASSLDRLGELFF. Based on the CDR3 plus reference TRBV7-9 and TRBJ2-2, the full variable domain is DTGVSQNPRHKITKRGQNVTFRCDPISEHNRLYWYRQTLGQGPEFLTYFQNEAQLEKSRLLSDRFSAERPKGSFSTLEIQRTEQGDSAMYLCASSLDRLGELFFGEGSRLTVL.

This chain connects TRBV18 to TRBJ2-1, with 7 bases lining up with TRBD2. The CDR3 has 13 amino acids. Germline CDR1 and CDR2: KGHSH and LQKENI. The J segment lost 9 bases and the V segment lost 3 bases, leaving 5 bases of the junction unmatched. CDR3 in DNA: TGTGCCAGCTCACCCTGGGAGGGGTCTGAGCAGTTCTTC. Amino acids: CASSPWEGSEQFF.

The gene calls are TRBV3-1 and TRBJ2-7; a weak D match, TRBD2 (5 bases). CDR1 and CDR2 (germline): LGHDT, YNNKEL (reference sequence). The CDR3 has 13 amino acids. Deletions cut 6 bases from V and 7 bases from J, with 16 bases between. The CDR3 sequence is CASRGSPRREQYF. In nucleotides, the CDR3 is TGTGCCAGCAGGGGGAGCCCGAGGCGGGAGCAGTACTTC.

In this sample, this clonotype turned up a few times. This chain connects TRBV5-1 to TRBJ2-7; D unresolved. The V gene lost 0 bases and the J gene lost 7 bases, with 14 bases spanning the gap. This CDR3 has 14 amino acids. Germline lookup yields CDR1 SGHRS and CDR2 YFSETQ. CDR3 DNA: TGCGCCAGCAGCTTGGGACGGACGCCGAATGAGCAGTACTTC. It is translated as CASSLGRTPNEQYF. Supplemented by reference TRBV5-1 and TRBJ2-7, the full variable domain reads KAGVTQTPRYLIKTRGQQVTLSCSPISGHRSVSWYQQTPGQGLQFLFEYFSETQRNKGNFPGRFSGRQFSNSRSEMNVSTLELGDSALYLCASSLGRTPNEQYFGPGTRLTVT.

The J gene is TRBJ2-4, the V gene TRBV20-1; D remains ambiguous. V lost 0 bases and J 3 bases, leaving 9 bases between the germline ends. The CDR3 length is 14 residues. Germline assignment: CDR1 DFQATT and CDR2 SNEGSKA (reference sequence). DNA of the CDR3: TGCAGTGCTAGAGATCCGGACGGCAAAAACATTCAGTACTTC. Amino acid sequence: CSARDPDGKNIQYF.

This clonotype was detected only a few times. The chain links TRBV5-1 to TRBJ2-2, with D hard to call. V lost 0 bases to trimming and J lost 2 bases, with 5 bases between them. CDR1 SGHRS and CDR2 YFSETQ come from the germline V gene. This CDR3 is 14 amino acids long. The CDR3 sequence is CASSLALNTGELFF. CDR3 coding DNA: TGCGCCAGCAGCTTGGCCCTTAACACCGGGGAGCTGTTTTTT.

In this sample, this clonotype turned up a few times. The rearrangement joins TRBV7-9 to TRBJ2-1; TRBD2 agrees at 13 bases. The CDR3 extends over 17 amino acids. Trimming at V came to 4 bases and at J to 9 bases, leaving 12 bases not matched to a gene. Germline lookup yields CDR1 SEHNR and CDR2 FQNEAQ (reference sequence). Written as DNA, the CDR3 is TGTGCCAGCAGCTCCCCCCCACTAGCGGGAGGGCCTAGTGAGCAGTTCTTC. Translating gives CASSSPPLAGGPSEQFF.

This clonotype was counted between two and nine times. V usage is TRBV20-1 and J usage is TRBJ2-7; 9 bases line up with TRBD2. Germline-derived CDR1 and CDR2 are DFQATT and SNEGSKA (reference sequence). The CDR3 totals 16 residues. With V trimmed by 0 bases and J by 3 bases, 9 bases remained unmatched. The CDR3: CSARDRIAGDFYEQYF. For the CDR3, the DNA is TGCAGTGCTAGAGATAGAATAGCGGGAGACTTCTACGAGCAGTACTTC.

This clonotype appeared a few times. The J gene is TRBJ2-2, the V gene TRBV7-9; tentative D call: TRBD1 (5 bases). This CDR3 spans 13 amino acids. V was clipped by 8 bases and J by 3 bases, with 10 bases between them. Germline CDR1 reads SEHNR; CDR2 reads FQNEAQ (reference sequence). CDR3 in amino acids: CASGDSYTGELFF. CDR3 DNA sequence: TGTGCCAGCGGAGACAGCTACACCGGGGAGCTGTTTTTT.

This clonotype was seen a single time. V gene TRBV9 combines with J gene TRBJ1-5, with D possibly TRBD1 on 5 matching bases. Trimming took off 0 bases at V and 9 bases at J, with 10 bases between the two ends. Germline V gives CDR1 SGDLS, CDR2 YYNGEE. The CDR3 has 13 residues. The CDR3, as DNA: TGTGCCAGCAGCGTAGGGATTGGGGGGCCCCAGCATTTT. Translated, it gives CASSVGIGGPQHF. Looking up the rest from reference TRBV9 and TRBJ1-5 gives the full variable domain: DSGVTQTPKHLITATGQRVTLRCSPRSGDLSVYWYQQSLDQGLQFLIQYYNGEERAKGNILERFSAQQFPDLHSELNLSSLELGDSALYFCASSVGIGGPQHFGDGTRLSIL.

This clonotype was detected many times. The CDR3 region has the DNA TGTGCCAGCAGTGGAGCTCGCGAGCAGTACTTC. Translated: CASSGAREQYF. The chain recombines TRBV7-2 with TRBJ2-7; D ambiguous. The CDR3 runs to 11 residues. Germline V gene lookup returns CDR1 SGHTA and CDR2 FQGNSA. V was pared by 6 bases and J by 6 bases, with 9 bases between.

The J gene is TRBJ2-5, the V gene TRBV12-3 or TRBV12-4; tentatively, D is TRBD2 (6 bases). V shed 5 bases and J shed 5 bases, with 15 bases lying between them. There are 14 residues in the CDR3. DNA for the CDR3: TGTGCCAGCAGTATTAGCGGAGGGGTGGAGACCCAGTACTTC. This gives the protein CASSISGGVETQYF.

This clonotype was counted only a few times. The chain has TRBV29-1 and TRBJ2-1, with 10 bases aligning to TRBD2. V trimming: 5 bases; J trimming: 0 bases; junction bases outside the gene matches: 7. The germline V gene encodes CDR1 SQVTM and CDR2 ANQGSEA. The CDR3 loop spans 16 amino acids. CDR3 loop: CSVCLAGAPSYNEQFF. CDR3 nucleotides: TGCAGCGTTTGTCTAGCGGGAGCCCCCTCCTACAATGAGCAGTTCTTC.

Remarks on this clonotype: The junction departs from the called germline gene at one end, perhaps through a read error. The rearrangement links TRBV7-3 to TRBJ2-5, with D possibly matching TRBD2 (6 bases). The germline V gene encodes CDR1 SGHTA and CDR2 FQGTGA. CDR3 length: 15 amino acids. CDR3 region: CASSLQGVAVEAQYF. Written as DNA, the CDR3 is TGTGCCAGCAGCCTCCAGGGAGTAGCGGTAGAGGCCCAGTACTTC.

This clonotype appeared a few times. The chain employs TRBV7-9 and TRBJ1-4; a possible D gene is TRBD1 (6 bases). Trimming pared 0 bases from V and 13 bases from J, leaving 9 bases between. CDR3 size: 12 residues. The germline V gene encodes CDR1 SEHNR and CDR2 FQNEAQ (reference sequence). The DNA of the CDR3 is TGTGCCAGCAGCTTAGCGAACAGGGCACTGTTTTTT. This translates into CASSLANRALFF.

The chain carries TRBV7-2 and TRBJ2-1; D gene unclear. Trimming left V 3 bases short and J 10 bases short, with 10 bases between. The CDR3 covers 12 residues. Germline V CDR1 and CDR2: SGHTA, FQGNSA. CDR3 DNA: TGTGCCAGCAGCTTCGGATTCGGGGAGCAGTTCTTC. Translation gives CASSFGFGEQFF.

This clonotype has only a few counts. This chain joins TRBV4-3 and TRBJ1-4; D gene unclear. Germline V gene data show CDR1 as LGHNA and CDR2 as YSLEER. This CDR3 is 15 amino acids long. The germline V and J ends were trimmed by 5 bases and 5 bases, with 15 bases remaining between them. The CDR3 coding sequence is TGCGCCAGCAGCACTCTAGGGAACATGAATGAAAAACTGTTTTTT. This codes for CASSTLGNMNEKLFF.

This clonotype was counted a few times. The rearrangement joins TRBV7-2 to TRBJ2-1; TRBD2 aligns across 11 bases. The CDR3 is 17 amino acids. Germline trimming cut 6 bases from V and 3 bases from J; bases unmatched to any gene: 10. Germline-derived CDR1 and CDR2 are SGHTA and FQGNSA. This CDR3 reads CASRTTGTSGFYNEQFF. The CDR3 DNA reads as TGTGCCAGCAGGACAACCGGGACTAGCGGATTCTACAATGAGCAGTTCTTC.

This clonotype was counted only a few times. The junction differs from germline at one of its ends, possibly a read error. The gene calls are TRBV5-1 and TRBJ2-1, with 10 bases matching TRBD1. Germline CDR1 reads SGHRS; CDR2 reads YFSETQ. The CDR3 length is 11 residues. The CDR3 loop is CASGDRGEQLF. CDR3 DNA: TGCGCCAGTGGGGACAGGGGTGAGCAGTTATTC.

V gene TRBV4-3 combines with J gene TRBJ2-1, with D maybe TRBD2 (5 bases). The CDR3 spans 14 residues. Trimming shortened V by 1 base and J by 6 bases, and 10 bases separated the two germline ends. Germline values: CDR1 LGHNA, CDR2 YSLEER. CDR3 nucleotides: TGCGCCAGCAGCCAAGTTCCGGGAATCAATGAGCAGTTCTTC. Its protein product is CASSQVPGINEQFF.

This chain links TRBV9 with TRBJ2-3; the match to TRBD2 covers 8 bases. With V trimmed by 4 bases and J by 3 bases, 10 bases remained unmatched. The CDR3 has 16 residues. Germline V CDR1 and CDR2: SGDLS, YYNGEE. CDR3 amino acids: CASSPPGLGPTDTQYF. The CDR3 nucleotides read TGTGCCAGCAGCCCTCCGGGACTAGGTCCGACAGATACGCAGTATTTT.

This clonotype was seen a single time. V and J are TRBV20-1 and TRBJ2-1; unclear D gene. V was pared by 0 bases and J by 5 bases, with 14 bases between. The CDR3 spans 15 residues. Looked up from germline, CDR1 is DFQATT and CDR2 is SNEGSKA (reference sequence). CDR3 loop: CSARDLARWNNEQFF. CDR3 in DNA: TGCAGTGCTAGAGATCTTGCGCGGTGGAACAATGAGCAGTTCTTC.

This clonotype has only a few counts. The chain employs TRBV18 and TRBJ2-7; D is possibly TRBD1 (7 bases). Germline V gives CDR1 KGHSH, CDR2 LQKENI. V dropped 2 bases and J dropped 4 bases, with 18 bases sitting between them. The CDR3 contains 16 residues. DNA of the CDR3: TGTGCCAGCTCACCATTATCGGGGGACAGTCTTTACGAGCAGTACTTC. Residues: CASSPLSGDSLYEQYF.

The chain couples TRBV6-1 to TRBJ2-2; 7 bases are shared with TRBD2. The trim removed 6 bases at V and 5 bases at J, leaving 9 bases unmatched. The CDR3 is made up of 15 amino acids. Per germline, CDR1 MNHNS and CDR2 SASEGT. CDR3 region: CASRLELATTGELFF. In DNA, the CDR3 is TGTGCCAGCAGGTTGGAACTAGCGACGACCGGGGAGCTGTTTTTT.

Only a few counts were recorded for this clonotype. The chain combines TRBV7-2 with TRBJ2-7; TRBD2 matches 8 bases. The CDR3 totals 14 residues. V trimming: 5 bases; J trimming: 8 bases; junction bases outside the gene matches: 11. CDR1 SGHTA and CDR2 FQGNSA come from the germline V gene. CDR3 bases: TGTGCCAGCAGCCCCTTTGAGAGCGGGAGCCAGCAGTACTTC. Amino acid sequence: CASSPFESGSQQYF.

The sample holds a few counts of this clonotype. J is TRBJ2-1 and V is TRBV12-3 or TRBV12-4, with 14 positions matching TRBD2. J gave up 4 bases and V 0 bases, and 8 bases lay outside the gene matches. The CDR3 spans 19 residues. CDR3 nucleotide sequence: TGTGCCAGCAGTTTAGCCGGGACTAGCGGGAGCCCTAAGTACAATGAGCAGTTCTTC. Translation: CASSLAGTSGSPKYNEQFF.